Listed below are T cell receptor beta chains from one sample, sequenced in a study of blood T cell repertoires in COVID-19. The assay was immunoSEQ multiplex PCR, and TCRdb's table has in-frame clones only and misses some. Among approximately 29,000 clones, approximately 88% were seen once, and the ten largest hold around 14%. The sequenced sample consisted of peripheral blood. These receptor sequences come from a man aged 70-80 years with active COVID-19. Each CDR3 is given with its conserved first and last residue. The D gene is left open where the match is weak. Clone size is shown for a subset of rows, as once, few, many or a class of expanded clone.

j_call d_call v_call clone_size cdr3_aa cdr3_nt
TRBJ1-1 TRBD1 TRBV6-5 - CARSDRASEAFF TGTGCCAGGTCCGACAGGGCCAGTGAAGCTTTCTTT
TRBJ2-2 - TRBV5-5 - CASSYATGIGTGELFF TGTGCCAGCAGCTATGCCACGGGAATAGGCACCGGGGAGCTGTTTTTT
TRBJ2-7 - TRBV12-3/TRBV12-4 - CASKTGPYEQYF TGTGCCAGCAAAACAGGCCCCTACGAGCAGTACTTC
TRBJ2-6 TRBD1 TRBV19 - CASKRGQGMSSGANVLTF TGTGCCAGCAAGAGAGGACAGGGGATGAGCTCTGGGGCCAACGTCCTGACTTTC
TRBJ2-5 TRBD1 TRBV19 - CASSIGQGYQETQYF TGTGCCAGTAGTATAGGACAGGGGTACCAAGAGACCCAGTACTTC
TRBJ2-7 TRBD1 TRBV5-4 - CASSLAGQGAYEQYF TGTGCCAGCAGCTTGGCTGGACAGGGAGCCTACGAGCAGTACTTC
TRBJ2-3 - TRBV7-9 - CASSLGGPTDTQYF TGTGCCAGCAGCTTAGGAGGGCCCACAGATACGCAGTATTTT
TRBJ2-1 TRBD1 TRBV4-3 - CASSTAGQGDNEQFF TGCGCCAGCAGCACCGCGGGACAGGGCGACAATGAGCAGTTCTTC
TRBJ2-1 - TRBV6-6 once CASSYAPFGGDNEQFF TGTGCCAGCAGTTACGCCCCTTTTGGCGGGGACAATGAGCAGTTCTTC
TRBJ1-3 - TRBV7-3 - CASSLGESSGNTIYF TGTGCCAGCAGCTTAGGGGAGAGCTCTGGAAACACCATATATTTT
TRBJ1-5 - TRBV19 - CADPQRGLWQPQHF TGTGCCGATCCTCAGCGGGGTCTATGGCAGCCCCAGCATTTT
TRBJ1-5 - TRBV28 - CASSPNRGASNQPQHF TGTGCCAGCAGTCCAAACCGGGGGGCGAGCAATCAGCCCCAGCATTTT
TRBJ2-7 TRBD2 TRBV10-2 - CASRSGTVYEQYF TGCGCCAGCAGGAGCGGGACGGTCTACGAGCAGTACTTC
TRBJ2-7 - TRBV4-1 - CASSRAGPPSYEQYF TGCGCCAGCAGCCGGGCGGGACCTCCATCCTACGAGCAGTACTTC
TRBJ2-1 - TRBV20-1 - CSATDYTPYNEQFF TGCAGTGCTACTGACTATACCCCCTACAATGAGCAGTTCTTC
TRBJ1-5 - TRBV4-1 - CASSPQTNSNQPQHF TGCGCCAGCAGCCCCCAGACAAATAGCAATCAGCCCCAGCATTTT
TRBJ2-1 TRBD2 TRBV5-4 - CASSLGTSGRRYEQFF TGTGCCAGCAGCTTGGGGACTAGCGGGAGGCGTTATGAGCAGTTCTTC
TRBJ2-7 - TRBV10-2 - CASTQGSGSYEQYF TGCGCCAGCACCCAGGGGAGCGGCTCCTACGAGCAGTACTTC
TRBJ2-1 TRBD2 TRBV5-4 - CASSNGTSGYNEQFF TGTGCCAGCAGCAACGGGACTAGCGGCTACAATGAGCAGTTCTTC
TRBJ1-6 - TRBV27 - CASSSLGGSPLHF TGTGCCAGCAGTTCCCTAGGGGGTTCACCCCTCCACTTT
TRBJ2-1 TRBD2 TRBV4-2 - CASSQYPPGLAPDEQFF TGTGCCAGCAGCCAATATCCCCCGGGACTAGCGCCCGATGAGCAGTTCTTC
TRBJ2-1 - TRBV6-1 once CASSEFASYNEQFF TGTGCCAGCAGTGAATTTGCGTCTTACAATGAGCAGTTCTTC
TRBJ2-2 - TRBV9 - CASSPRQTSGELFF TGTGCCAGCAGCCCCCGACAGACGTCAGGGGAGCTGTTTTTT
TRBJ2-4 TRBD2 TRBV5-1 - CASSLNGGFAKNIQYF TGCGCCAGCAGCTTGAACGGGGGGTTTGCCAAAAACATTCAGTACTTC
TRBJ1-5 - TRBV4-2 - CASSQEWPQGQPQHF TGTGCCAGCAGCCAAGAGTGGCCCCAGGGGCAGCCCCAGCATTTT
TRBJ2-6 - TRBV19 - CASSRTRYSGANVLTF TGTGCCAGTAGTAGAACGCGGTACTCTGGGGCCAACGTCCTGACTTTC
TRBJ1-3 TRBD1 TRBV7-9 once CASSSGTGGNTIYF TGTGCCAGCAGCTCCGGGACAGGGGGAAACACCATATATTTT
TRBJ2-7 TRBD1 TRBV2 few CASSSTGTGEQYF TGTGCCAGCAGTAGTACCGGGACAGGCGAGCAGTACTTC
TRBJ2-2 - TRBV7-6 - CASSLDGSSSPGELFF TGTGCCAGCAGCTTAGACGGAAGCTCTAGTCCCGGGGAGCTGTTTTTT
TRBJ1-2 - TRBV5-6 - CASSLMEGYTF TGTGCCAGCAGCCTCATGGAGGGCTACACCTTC
TRBJ2-3 TRBD2 TRBV10-1 - CASSPIPGLGLSTDTQYF TGCGCCAGCAGTCCCATCCCGGGACTAGGTCTAAGCACAGATACGCAGTATTTT
TRBJ2-3 TRBD2 TRBV7-3 - CASSSGPGGRIAGEQDTQYF TGTGCCAGCAGCTCGGGGCCGGGGGGCAGAATAGCGGGAGAACAAGATACGCAGTATTTT
TRBJ1-5 TRBD1 TRBV28 - CASSLYRGGQINQPQHF TGTGCCAGCAGTTTATACAGGGGGGGACAGATAAATCAGCCCCAGCATTTT
TRBJ2-2 - TRBV12-3/TRBV12-4 - CASTEEGTGELFF TGTGCCAGCACCGAAGAGGGTACCGGGGAGCTGTTTTTT
TRBJ1-5 - TRBV12-3/TRBV12-4 few CASRSTVQPQHF TGTGCCAGCAGATCGACAGTTCAGCCCCAGCATTTT
TRBJ1-2 - TRBV30 - CAWSVRTPRTYGYTF TGTGCCTGGAGTGTACGGACACCTCGCACTTATGGCTACACCTTC
TRBJ2-3 - TRBV5-1 - CASSLELADTQYF TGCGCCAGCAGCTTGGAACTAGCAGATACGCAGTATTTT
TRBJ2-2 - TRBV28 - CASSPTSSPTGELFF TGTGCCAGCAGTCCCACTAGTAGCCCTACCGGGGAGCTGTTTTTT
TRBJ2-7 - TRBV5-6 - CASSLSPTGEQYF TGTGCCAGCAGCTTGAGTCCGACGGGAGAGCAGTACTTC
TRBJ2-7 - TRBV12-2 - CASRCLRAGIIEQYF TGTGCAAGTCGCTGCCTTAGGGCAGGGATCATCGAGCAGTACTTC
TRBJ1-5 - TRBV28 - CASSKQGRSNQPQHF TGTGCCAGCAGTAAACAGGGAAGAAGCAATCAGCCCCAGCATTTT
TRBJ1-1 - TRBV5-1 - CASSSGQNTEAFF TGCGCCAGCAGCTCGGGACAGAACACTGAAGCTTTCTTT
TRBJ1-1 - TRBV7-3 - CASSSRVGPADTEAFF TGTGCCAGCAGCTCCCGAGTGGGGCCTGCAGACACTGAAGCTTTCTTT
TRBJ1-5 TRBD1 TRBV19 - CASSRTGDQPQHF TGTGCCAGTAGCCGGACAGGGGATCAGCCCCAGCATTTT